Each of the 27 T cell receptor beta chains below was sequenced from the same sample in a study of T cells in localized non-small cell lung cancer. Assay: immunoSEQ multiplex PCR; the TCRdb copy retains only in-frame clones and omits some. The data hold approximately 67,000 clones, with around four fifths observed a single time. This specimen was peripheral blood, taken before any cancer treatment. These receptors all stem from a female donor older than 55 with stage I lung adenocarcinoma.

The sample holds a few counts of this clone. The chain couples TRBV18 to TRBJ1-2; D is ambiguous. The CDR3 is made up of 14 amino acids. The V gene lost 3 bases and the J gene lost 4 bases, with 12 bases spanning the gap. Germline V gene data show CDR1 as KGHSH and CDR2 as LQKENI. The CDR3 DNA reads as TGTGCCAGCTCACCGGCACCGGCGGGCTATGGCTACACCTTC. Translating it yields CASSPAPAGYGYTF.

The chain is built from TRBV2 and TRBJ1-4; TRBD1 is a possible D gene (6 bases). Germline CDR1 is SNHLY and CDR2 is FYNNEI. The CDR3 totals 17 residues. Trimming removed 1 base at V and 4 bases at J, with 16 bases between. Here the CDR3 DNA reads TGTGCCAGCAGTGAAGAATCAGGGGATCCGTTTAATGAAAAACTGTTTTTT. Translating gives CASSEESGDPFNEKLFF.

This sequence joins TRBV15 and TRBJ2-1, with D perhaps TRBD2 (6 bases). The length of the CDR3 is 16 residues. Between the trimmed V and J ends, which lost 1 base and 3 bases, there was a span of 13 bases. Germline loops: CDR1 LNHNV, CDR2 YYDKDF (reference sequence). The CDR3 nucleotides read TGTGCCACCAGCAGAGTGGGTAGCGGACACTACAATGAGCAGTTCTTC. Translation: CATSRVGSGHYNEQFF.

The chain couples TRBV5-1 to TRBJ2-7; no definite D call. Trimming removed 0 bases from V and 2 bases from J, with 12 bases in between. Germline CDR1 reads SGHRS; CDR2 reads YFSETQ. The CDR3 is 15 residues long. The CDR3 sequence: CASSLAGGRTYEQYF. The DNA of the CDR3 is TGCGCCAGCAGCTTGGCCGGTGGCAGGACCTACGAGCAGTACTTC.

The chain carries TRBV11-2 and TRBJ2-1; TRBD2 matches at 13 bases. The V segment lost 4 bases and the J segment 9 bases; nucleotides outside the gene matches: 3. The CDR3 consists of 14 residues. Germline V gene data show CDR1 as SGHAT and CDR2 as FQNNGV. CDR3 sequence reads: CASSWTSGSGEQFF. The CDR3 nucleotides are TGTGCCAGCAGCTGGACTAGCGGGAGTGGTGAGCAGTTCTTC.

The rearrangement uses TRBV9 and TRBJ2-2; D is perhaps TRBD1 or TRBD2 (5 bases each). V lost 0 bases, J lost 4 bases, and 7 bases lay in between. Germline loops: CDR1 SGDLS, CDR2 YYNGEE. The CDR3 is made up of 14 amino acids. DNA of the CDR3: TGTGCCAGCAGCGTAGAGGGGAGCACCGGGGAGCTGTTTTTT. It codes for CASSVEGSTGELFF. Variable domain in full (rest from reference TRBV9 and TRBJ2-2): DSGVTQTPKHLITATGQRVTLRCSPRSGDLSVYWYQQSLDQGLQFLIQYYNGEERAKGNILERFSAQQFPDLHSELNLSSLELGDSALYFCASSVEGSTGELFFGEGSRLTVL.

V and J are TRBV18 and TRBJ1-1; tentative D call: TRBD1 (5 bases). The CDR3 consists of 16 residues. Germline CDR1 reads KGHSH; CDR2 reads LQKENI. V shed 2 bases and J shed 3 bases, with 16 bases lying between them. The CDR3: CASSPIEGWGDTEAFF. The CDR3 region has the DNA TGTGCCAGCTCACCAATCGAGGGGTGGGGGGACACTGAAGCTTTCTTT.

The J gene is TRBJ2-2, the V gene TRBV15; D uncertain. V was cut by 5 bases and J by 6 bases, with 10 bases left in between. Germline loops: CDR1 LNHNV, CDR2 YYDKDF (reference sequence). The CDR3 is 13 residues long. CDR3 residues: CATSLRYAGELFF. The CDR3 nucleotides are TGTGCCACCAGCCTCCGGTATGCCGGGGAGCTGTTTTTT.

This chain's CDR3 is CASRDEGGMDNSPLHF. CDR3 DNA sequence: TGTGCCAGTAGAGACGAAGGGGGGATGGATAATTCACCCCTCCACTTT. This rearrangement joins TRBV19 to TRBJ1-6; a possible D gene is TRBD1 (6 bases). V was pared by 6 bases and J by 5 bases, with 17 bases between. The CDR3 is made up of 16 amino acids. Germline V gene sequence: CDR1 LNHDA, CDR2 SQIVND (reference sequence).

The CDR3 loop reads CASSLESGPGREQFF. The DNA for the CDR3 is TGTGCCAGCAGCTTAGAAAGCGGGCCGGGTCGTGAGCAGTTCTTC. The chain links TRBV11-1 to TRBJ2-1, with D possibly being TRBD2 (6 bases). The ends were cut back, 1 base at V and 9 bases at J, with 16 bases in the middle. The CDR3 is made up of 15 amino acids. The germline gives CDR1 SGHAT, CDR2 FQDESV (reference sequence).

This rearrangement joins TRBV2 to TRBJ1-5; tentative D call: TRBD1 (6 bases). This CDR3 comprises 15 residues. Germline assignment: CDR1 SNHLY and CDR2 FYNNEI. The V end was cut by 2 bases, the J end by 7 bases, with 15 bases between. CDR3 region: CASSERGSLAQPQHF. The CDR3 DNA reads TGTGCCAGCAGTGAAAGGGGGTCACTAGCACAGCCCCAGCATTTT.

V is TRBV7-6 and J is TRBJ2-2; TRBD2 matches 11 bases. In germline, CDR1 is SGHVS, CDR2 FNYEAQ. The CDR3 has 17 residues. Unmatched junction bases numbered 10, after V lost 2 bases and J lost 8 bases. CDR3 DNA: TGTGCCAGCAGCTTAAGCTTGGCTAGCGGGAGGACTGGGGAGCTGTTTTTT. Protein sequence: CASSLSLASGRTGELFF.

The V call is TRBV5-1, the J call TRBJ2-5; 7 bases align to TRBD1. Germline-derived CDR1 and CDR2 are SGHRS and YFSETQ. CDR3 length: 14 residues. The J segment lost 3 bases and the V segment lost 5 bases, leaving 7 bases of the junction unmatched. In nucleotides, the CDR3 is TGCGCCAGCAGAGTTGGGACAGAAGAAGAGACCCAGTACTTC. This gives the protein CASRVGTEEETQYF.

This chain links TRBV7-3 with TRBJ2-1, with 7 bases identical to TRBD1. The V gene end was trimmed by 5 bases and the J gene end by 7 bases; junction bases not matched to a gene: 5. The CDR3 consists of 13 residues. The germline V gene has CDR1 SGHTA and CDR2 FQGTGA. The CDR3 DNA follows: TGTGCCAGCAGCAATAGACAGGGTAATGAGCAGTTCTTC. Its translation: CASSNRQGNEQFF. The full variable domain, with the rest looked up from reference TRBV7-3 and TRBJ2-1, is GAGVSQTPSNKVTEKGKYVELRCDPISGHTALYWYRQSLGQGPEFLIYFQGTGAADDSGLPNDRFFAVRPEGSVSTLKIQRTERGDSAVYLCASSNRQGNEQFFGPGTRLTVL.

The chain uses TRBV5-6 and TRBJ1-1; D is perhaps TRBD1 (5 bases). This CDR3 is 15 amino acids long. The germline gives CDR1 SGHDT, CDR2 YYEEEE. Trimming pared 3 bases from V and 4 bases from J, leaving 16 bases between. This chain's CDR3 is CASSSRGPRGTEAFF. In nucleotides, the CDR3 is TGTGCCAGCAGCTCGAGGGGTCCAAGGGGCACTGAAGCTTTCTTT. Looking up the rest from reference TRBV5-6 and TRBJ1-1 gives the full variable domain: DAGVTQSPTHLIKTRGQQVTLRCSPKSGHDTVSWYQQALGQGPQFIFQYYEEEERQRGNFPDRFSGHQFPNYSSELNVNALLLGDSALYLCASSSRGPRGTEAFFGQGTRLTVV.

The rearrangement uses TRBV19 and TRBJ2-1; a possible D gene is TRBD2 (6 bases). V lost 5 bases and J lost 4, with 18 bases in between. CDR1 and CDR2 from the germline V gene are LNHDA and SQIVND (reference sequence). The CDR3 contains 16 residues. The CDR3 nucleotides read TGTGCCAGTAGTCCTCGACGGGTAGCGGCGTACAATGAGCAGTTCTTC. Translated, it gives CASSPRRVAAYNEQFF.

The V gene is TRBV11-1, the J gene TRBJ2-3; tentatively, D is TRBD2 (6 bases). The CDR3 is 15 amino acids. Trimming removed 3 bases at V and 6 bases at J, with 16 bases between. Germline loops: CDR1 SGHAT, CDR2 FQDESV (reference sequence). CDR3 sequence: CASSFDYPGRDTQYF. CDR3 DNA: TGTGCCAGCAGCTTCGACTATCCGGGGAGGGATACGCAGTATTTT.

The CDR3: CASSHRDRNTGELFF. The CDR3 DNA reads TGTGCCAGCAGCCACCGGGACAGGAACACCGGGGAGCTGTTTTTT. The chain has TRBV4-2 and TRBJ2-2, with 7 bases matching TRBD1. Germline-derived CDR1 and CDR2 are LGHNA and YNFKEQ. This CDR3 is built from 15 residues. Trimming removed 3 bases from V and 1 base from J; junction bases left unmatched: 2.

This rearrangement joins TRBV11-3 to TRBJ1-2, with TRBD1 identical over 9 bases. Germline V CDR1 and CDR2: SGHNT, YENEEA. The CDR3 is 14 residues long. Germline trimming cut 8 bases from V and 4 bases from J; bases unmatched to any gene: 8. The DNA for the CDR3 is TGTGCCAGCGGCCCACAGGGGGCCGGCTATGGCTACACCTTC. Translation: CASGPQGAGYGYTF.

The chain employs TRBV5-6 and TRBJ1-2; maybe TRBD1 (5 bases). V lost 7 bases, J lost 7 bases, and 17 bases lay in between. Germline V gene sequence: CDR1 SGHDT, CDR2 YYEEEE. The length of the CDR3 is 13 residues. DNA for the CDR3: TGTGCCAGCTGGCCGGCTGGGGGTATTGGCTACACCTTC. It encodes CASWPAGGIGYTF.

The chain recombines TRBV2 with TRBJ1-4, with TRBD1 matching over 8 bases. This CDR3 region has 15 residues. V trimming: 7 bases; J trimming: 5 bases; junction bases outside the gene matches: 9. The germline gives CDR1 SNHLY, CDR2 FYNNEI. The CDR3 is CASIIDRGRNEKLFF. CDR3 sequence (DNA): TGTGCCAGCATAATCGACAGGGGAAGAAATGAAAAACTGTTTTTT.

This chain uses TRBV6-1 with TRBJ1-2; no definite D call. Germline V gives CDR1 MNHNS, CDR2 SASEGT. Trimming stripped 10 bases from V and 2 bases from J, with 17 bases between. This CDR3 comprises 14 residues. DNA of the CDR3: TGTGCCATCACCACGACGGAATGGAACTATGGCTACACCTTC. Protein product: CAITTTEWNYGYTF.

CDR3 residues: CASSPGTANEQFF. CDR3 coding DNA: TGTGCCAGCAGCCCCGGGACCGCTAATGAGCAGTTCTTC. The V call is TRBV7-3, the J call TRBJ2-1, with D possibly called TRBD1 or TRBD2 (5 bases each). This CDR3 region has 13 residues. The germline V gene encodes CDR1 SGHTA and CDR2 FQGTGA. V dropped 5 bases and J dropped 7 bases, with 12 bases sitting between them.

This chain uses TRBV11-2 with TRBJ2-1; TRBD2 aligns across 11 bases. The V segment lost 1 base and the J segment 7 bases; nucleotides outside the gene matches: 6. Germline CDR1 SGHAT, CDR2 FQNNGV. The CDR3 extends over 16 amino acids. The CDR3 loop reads CASSLVPLAGANEQFF. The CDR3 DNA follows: TGTGCCAGCAGCTTAGTGCCACTAGCGGGAGCAAATGAGCAGTTCTTC. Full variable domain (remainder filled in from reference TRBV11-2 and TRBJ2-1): EAGVAQSPRYKIIEKRQSVAFWCNPISGHATLYWYQQILGQGPKLLIQFQNNGVVDDSQLPKDRFSAERLKGVDSTLKIQPAKLEDSAVYLCASSLVPLAGANEQFFGPGTRLTVL.

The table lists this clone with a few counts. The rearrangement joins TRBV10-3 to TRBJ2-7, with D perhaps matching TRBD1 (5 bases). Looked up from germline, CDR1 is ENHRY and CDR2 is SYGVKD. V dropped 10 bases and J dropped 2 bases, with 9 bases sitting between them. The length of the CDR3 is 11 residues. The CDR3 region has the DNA TGTGCCACCTGGGGCACCTACGAGCAGTACTTC. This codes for CATWGTYEQYF.

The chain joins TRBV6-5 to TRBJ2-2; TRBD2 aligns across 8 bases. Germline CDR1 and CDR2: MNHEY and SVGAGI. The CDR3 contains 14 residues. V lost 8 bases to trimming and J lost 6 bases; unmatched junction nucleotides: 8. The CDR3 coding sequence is TGTGCCAGCGTCCTCGGGGGGGGATCCGGGGAGCTGTTTTTT. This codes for CASVLGGGSGELFF.

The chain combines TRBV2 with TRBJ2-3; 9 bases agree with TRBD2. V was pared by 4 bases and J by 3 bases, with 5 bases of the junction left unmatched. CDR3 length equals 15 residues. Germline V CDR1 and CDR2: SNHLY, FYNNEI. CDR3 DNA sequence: TGTGCCAGCAGTGTGTGGCGGGAGGGGACAGATACGCAGTATTTT. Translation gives CASSVWREGTDTQYF.